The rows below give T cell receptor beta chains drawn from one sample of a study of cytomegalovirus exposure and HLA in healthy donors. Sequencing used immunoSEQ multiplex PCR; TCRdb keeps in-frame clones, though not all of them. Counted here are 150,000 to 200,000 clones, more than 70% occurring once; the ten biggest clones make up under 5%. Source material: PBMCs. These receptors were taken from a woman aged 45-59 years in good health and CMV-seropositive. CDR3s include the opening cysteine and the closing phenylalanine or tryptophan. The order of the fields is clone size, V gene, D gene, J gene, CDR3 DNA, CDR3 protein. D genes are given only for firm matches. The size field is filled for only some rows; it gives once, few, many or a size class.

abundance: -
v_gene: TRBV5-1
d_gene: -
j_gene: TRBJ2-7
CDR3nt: TGCGCCAGCAGCTTGTTCCCAGCGGCCCCCTACGAGCAGTACTTC
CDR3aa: CASSLFPAAPYEQYF

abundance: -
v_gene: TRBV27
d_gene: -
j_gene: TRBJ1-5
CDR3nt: TGTGCCAGCAGTTATAGGGCGGGTCAGCCCCAGCATTTT
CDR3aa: CASSYRAGQPQHF

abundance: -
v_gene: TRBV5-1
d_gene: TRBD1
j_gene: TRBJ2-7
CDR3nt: TGCGCCAGCAGCTTGGCCGTCGGGACAGGGGACGAGCAGTACTTC
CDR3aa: CASSLAVGTGDEQYF

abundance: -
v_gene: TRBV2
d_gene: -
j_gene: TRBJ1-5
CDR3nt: TGTGCCAGCGCGGGGCACCGACAGCCCCAGCATTTT
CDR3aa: CASAGHRQPQHF

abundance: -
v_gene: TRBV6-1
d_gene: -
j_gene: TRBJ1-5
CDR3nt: TGTGCCAGCAGTGATGGGTTCGGAAGGGGACAGCCCCAGCATTTT
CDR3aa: CASSDGFGRGQPQHF

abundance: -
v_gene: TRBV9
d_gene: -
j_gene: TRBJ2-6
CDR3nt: TGTGCCAGCAGCGTAGGCGGCGTGATTGGGGCCAACGTCCTGACTTTC
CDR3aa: CASSVGGVIGANVLTF

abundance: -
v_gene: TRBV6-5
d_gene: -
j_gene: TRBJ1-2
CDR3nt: TGTGCCAGCAGTTACTCCAGGGCGAATGGCTACACCTTC
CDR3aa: CASSYSRANGYTF

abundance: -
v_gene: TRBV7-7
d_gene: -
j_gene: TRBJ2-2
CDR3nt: TGTGCTAGCAGCCGAGACAGGAACACCGGGGAGCTGTTTTTT
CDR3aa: CASSRDRNTGELFF

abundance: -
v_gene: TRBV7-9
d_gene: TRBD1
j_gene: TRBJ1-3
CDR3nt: TGTGCCAGCAGCTTAGTGACAGGGACTGGAAACACCATATATTTT
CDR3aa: CASSLVTGTGNTIYF

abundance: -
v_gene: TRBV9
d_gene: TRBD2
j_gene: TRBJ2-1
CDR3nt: TGTGCCAGCAGCGCGACTAGCGGGGGGTTCCATGAGCAGTTCTTC
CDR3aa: CASSATSGGFHEQFF

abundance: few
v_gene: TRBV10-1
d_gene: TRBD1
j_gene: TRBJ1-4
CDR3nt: TGCGCCAGCAGTGTTGGGACAGCTTATGCAACTAATGAAAAACTGTTTTTT
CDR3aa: CASSVGTAYATNEKLFF

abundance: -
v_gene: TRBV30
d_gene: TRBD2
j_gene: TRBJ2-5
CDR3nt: TGTGCCTGGAGTAGGAGACTAGCGGGGAGCCAAGAGACCCAGTACTTC
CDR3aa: CAWSRRLAGSQETQYF

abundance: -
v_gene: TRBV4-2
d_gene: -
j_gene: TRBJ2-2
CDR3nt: TGTGCCAGTACCTACAGAGGCAGGGCCGGGGAGCTGTTTTTT
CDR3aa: CASTYRGRAGELFF

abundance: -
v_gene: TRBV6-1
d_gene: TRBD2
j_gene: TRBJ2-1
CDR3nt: TGTGCCAGCAGTCCTCTGACTAGCGGGAGCAATGAGCAGTTCTTC
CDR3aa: CASSPLTSGSNEQFF

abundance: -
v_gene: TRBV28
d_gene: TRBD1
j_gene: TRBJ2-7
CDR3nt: TGTGCCAGCAGTTTTACGGGACAGGGCTACGAGCAGTACTTC
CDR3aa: CASSFTGQGYEQYF

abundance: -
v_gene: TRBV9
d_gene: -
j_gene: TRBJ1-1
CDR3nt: TGTGCCAGCAGCGTAGGACAGAGCACTGAAGCTTTCTTT
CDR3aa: CASSVGQSTEAFF

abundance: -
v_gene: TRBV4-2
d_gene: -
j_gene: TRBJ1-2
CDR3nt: TGTGCCAGCAGCCAAGAGACGGGGTCTGGCTACACCTTC
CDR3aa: CASSQETGSGYTF

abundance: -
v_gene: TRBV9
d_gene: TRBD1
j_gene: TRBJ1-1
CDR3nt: TGTGCCAGCAGCGCCCAACTTCCGGGACAGGTATTGAACACTGAAGCTTTCTTT
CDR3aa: CASSAQLPGQVLNTEAFF